These 5 T cell receptor beta chains originate from one sample sequenced in a study of T cells in Graves' hyperthyroidism and ophthalmopathy. Amplification of TCR beta CDR3 regions was performed using RNA transcripts as template. The HTBI primer set drove a first-round RT-PCR of the TCR CDR3. TCRdb re-analysed the multiplex PCR reads in MiXCR, keeping a single row per CDR3 protein. The table includes around 530,000 distinct CDR3 sequences, about a sixth detected once. The sequenced sample consisted of blood. All receptors come from a woman aged 18-29 years with Graves' ophthalmopathy.

This clonotype came up many times. The rearrangement joins TRBV12-3 or TRBV12-4 to TRBJ1-5; 7 bases fit TRBD1. The V gene end was trimmed by 6 bases and the J gene end by 11 bases; junction bases not matched to a gene: 10. This CDR3 comprises 13 residues. The CDR3 DNA is TGTGCCAGCAGGCGACAGGGAGGTGTAGCCCAGCATTTT. Translated, it gives CASRRQGGVAQHF.

The chain joins TRBV19 to TRBJ1-6; 8 bases agree with TRBD1. The CDR3 covers 18 residues. Losses at the gene ends were 6 bases for V and 0 bases for J; bases not matched to a gene: 10. Germline V CDR1 and CDR2: LNHDA, SQIVND (reference sequence). CDR3 in DNA: TGTGCCAGTAGGAAAAACCGGGACAGGAGCTCCTATAATTCACCCCTCCACTTT. This gives the protein CASRKNRDRSSYNSPLHF.

In its sample, this clonotype was seen a few times. This rearrangement joins TRBV27 to TRBJ1-6; D is ambiguous. Per the germline V gene, CDR1 is MNHEY and CDR2 is SMNVEV (reference sequence). The CDR3 is made up of 15 amino acids. The V and J ends lost 4 bases and 6 bases respectively, with 13 bases between them. The CDR3 here is CASSSNRGVNSPLHF. The CDR3 DNA reads TGTGCCAGCAGTTCCAACCGGGGAGTTAATTCACCCCTCCACTTT.

This clonotype was seen only a few times. V and J are TRBV14 and TRBJ2-7; 8 nucleotides match TRBD2. J was trimmed by 1 base and V by 4 bases; bases with no gene match: 6. This CDR3 contains 15 residues. Germline assignment: CDR1 SGHDN and CDR2 FVKESK. The CDR3: CASSPYAGGSYEQYF. CDR3 nucleotide sequence: TGTGCCAGCAGCCCCTACGCGGGAGGTTCCTACGAGCAGTACTTC.

The rearrangement links TRBV7-9 to TRBJ2-7; a weak D match, TRBD2 (5 bases). This CDR3 spans 16 amino acids. V was shortened by 0 bases and J by 2 bases, with 14 bases between the two germline ends. Looked up from germline, CDR1 is SEHNR and CDR2 is FQNEAQ (reference sequence). CDR3 region: CASSLATLRVPYEQYF. The CDR3 region has the DNA TGTGCCAGCAGCTTAGCGACACTGCGGGTTCCCTACGAGCAGTACTTC.